This TCR beta chain was observed in a study of vaccination effects on CD4 cells after COVID-19. Across the whole study: Viral peptide pool expansion of antigen-specific CD4+ T cells preceded sequencing in the ViraFEST assay. Peptides at roughly 10 ug/ml and IL-2 at about 10 IU/ml were added to around 2 million PBMC per well.

An approximately nine-day culture period preceded the isolation of CD4+ T cells. Two doses of either BNT162b2 or mRNA-1273 were given to each participant. Trimming left V 2 bases short and J 1 base short, with 5 bases between. Germline V CDR1 and CDR2: SGHTA, FQGTGA. The CDR3 consists of 14 residues. Concerning this clone itself: Its specificity is unknown.

Sequenced by immunoSEQ multiplex PCR; TCRdb stores in-frame clones only, minus some. The repertoire includes 60,000 to 80,000 clones, over 70% of them detected once, and roughly 2% sits in the top ten. The chain couples TRBV7-3 to TRBJ2-2, with no clear D. The specimen was CD4+ T cells from PBMCs cultured without peptide, collected after COVID-19 vaccination. The TCR sequence derives from a human donor who received a COVID-19 vaccine. CDR3 sequence (DNA): TGTGCCAGCAGCTTACAACAGAACACCGGGGAGCTGTTTTTT. Translation gives CASSLQQNTGELFF.